What follows describes a single T cell receptor beta chain. This clone has only a few counts. The antigen this receptor binds is unknown. No per-base quality is available; no much larger clone lies one base away. This sample was taken from a study of radiotherapy plus CTLA-4 blockade in lung cancer (dated by TCRdb to 2017 to 2018). Study-level background: Objective responses were observed in 18% of enrolled patients, and disease control was achieved in about 32%. Here is what the overall study found, with its caveats: The strongest predictors of response, as reported, were early dynamic changes in blood T cell clones along with a rise in serum interferon-beta after radiation. After treatment with radiotherapy and ipilimumab, TCR clones that came from tumors expanded in the peripheral blood.

The study evaluated CTLA-4 blockade (ipilimumab) given together with focal radiation therapy in patients who had chemo-refractory metastatic non-small-cell lung cancer. V is pruned by 5 bases and J by 5 bases, leaving 10 bases of the junction without a gene match. The CDR3, cysteine through phenylalanine, is 15 amino acids long. Just the 45-base CDR3 DNA is kept, in frame starting at base 1. In the germline V gene (reference sequence), CDR1 corresponds to GTSNPN and CDR2 to SVGIG. Library method: the immunoSEQ multiplex PCR assay. TCRdb provides this immuneACCESS table in a form limited to in-frame rearrangements. Some clones are lacking; in checked studies, under half of them reflect an unresolved V gene, and why the rest are absent is not known. The sample has 50,000 to 60,000 clones on record, approximately 82% of them singletons. Clones ranked in the top ten supply 5% to 6.5% of the sample.

This clonotype was obtained from a human donor with non-small cell lung cancer whose response to radiotherapy plus ipilimumab could not be evaluated. The chain links TRBV30 with TRBJ1-3; 9 bases in between match TRBD1. The sample consisted of peripheral blood, taken from a patient treated with radiotherapy plus ipilimumab. The base sequence is TGTGCCTGGTACCGGGACAGGGCAAGAAGAAACACCATATATTTT. Its amino acids are CAWYRDRARRNTIYF.